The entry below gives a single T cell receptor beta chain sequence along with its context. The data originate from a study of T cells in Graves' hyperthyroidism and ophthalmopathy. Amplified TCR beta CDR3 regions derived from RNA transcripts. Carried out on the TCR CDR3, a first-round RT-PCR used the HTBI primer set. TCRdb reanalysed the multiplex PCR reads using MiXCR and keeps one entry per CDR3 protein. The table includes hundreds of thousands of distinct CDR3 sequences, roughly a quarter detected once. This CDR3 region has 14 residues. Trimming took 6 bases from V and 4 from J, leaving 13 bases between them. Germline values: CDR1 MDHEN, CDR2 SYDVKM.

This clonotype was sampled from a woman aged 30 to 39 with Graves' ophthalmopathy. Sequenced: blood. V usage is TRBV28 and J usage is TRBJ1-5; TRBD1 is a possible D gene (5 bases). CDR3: CASRWTTWNQPQHF. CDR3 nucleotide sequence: TGTGCCAGCAGGTGGACAACATGGAATCAGCCCCAGCATTTT.